These 22 T cell receptor beta chains came from one sample sequenced in a study of Ad26.COV2.S vaccination and SARS-CoV-2 variants. The treatment: around 19 received Ad26.COV2.S at low or high dose, single or two shots; 5 received placebo; per-sample allocation not given. After the first vaccine or placebo injection, samples were drawn on day 63. Profiling relied on immunoSEQ multiplex PCR, and the TCRdb table lists in-frame clones only, not all of them. The top ten clones hold less than 3.5% of a sample with over 250,000 clones, about 89% of them seen once. Sequencing was performed on peripheral blood, taken in a trial of Ad26.COV2.S vaccine versus placebo. The origin of the receptors is a person between 18 and 65 years old who received the Ad26.COV2.S COVID-19 vaccine or a placebo.

The chain is built from TRBV6-7 and TRBJ2-5; 9 nucleotides align to TRBD1. TRBV6-7 is an ORF, with its function uncertain. Unmatched junction bases numbered 4, after V lost 0 bases and J lost 5 bases. The CDR3 extends over 15 amino acids. As DNA, the CDR3 is TGTGCCAGCAGTTACTCCCGGACAGGGGTGGAGACCCAGTACTTC. Protein sequence: CASSYSRTGVETQYF.

V and J are TRBV7-6 and TRBJ2-7; D remains unclear. Trimming removed 7 bases at V and 5 bases at J, with 15 bases between. The CDR3 totals 13 residues. Germline values: CDR1 SGHVS, CDR2 FNYEAQ. CDR3 DNA: TGTGCCAGCAAAAAAGGAAGGGCGGACGAGCAGTACTTC. Residues: CASKKGRADEQYF.

J is TRBJ2-3 and V is TRBV11-3, with D perhaps TRBD2 (6 bases). CDR1 SGHNT and CDR2 YENEEA come from the germline V gene. V dropped 5 bases and J dropped 4 bases, with 16 bases sitting between them. This CDR3 spans 15 amino acids. CDR3 bases: TGTGCCAGCAGCCAAGGTTCGGGGGAGTCAGATACGCAGTATTTT. Translated: CASSQGSGESDTQYF.

The chain uses TRBV28 and TRBJ2-6; possible D gene TRBD1, 5 bases. V lost 4 bases and J 2 bases, leaving 15 bases between the germline ends. CDR3 length: 17 amino acids. The germline V gene has CDR1 MDHEN and CDR2 SYDVKM. In nucleotides, the CDR3 is TGTGCCAGCAGTTCCATGATCAAAGGGGCTGGGGCCAACGTCCTGACTTTC. Translating it yields CASSSMIKGAGANVLTF.

The chain recombines TRBV7-8 with TRBJ2-1, with 7 bases lining up with TRBD2. This CDR3 comprises 14 residues. With 1 base clipped from V and 8 bases from J, the junction kept 5 bases outside the gene matches. Germline V gene sequence: CDR1 SGHVS, CDR2 FQNEAQ. The CDR3 reads CASSLGGSVDEQFF. CDR3 in DNA: TGTGCCAGCAGCTTAGGCGGGAGTGTGGATGAGCAGTTCTTC.

The chain uses TRBV5-1 and TRBJ2-5; 14 bases line up with TRBD2. With V trimmed by 0 bases and J by 2 bases, 0 bases remained unmatched. This CDR3 region has 16 residues. Germline V gives CDR1 SGHRS, CDR2 YFSETQ. CDR3 residues: CASSLGLAGGQETQYF. CDR3 bases: TGCGCCAGCAGCTTGGGACTAGCGGGGGGGCAAGAGACCCAGTACTTC.

The V and J genes are TRBV30 and TRBJ2-7; D remains ambiguous. CDR1 and CDR2 (germline): GTSNPN, SVGIG (reference sequence). V shed 2 bases and J shed 1 base, with 3 bases lying between them. CDR3 length: 11 residues. The CDR3 reads CAWSWSYEQYF. CDR3 in DNA: TGTGCCTGGAGTTGGTCCTACGAGCAGTACTTC.

The chain recombines TRBV24-1 with TRBJ2-3; D unresolved. V shed 2 bases and J shed 2 bases, with 1 base lying between them. This CDR3 has 12 residues. Germline V gene data show CDR1 as KGHDR and CDR2 as SFDVKD. CDR3 DNA: TGTGCCACCAGTGATTACACAGATACGCAGTATTTT. Encoded protein: CATSDYTDTQYF.

The V gene is TRBV6-1, the J gene TRBJ2-7; D not certain. V was clipped by 2 bases and J by 2 bases, with 10 bases between them. This CDR3 contains 14 residues. Germline CDR1 and CDR2: MNHNS and SASEGT. CDR3 DNA: TGTGCCAGCAGTGAACCAAGGGCACCCTACGAGCAGTACTTC. This sequence encodes CASSEPRAPYEQYF.

The CDR3 region has the DNA TGTGCCAGCAAGTTTAGCACCGGGGAGCTGTTTTTT. It is translated as CASKFSTGELFF. The rearrangement joins TRBV6-1 to TRBJ2-2; D gene ambiguous. The V end was cut by 7 bases, the J end by 4 bases, with 7 bases between. Germline CDR1 reads MNHNS; CDR2 reads SASEGT. This CDR3 contains 12 residues.

The chain is built from TRBV6-2 or TRBV6-3 and TRBJ2-1; weak D call: TRBD2 (7 bases). Germline V CDR1 and CDR2: MNHEY, SVGEGT. The V gene lost 2 bases and the J gene lost 4 bases, with 15 bases spanning the gap. The CDR3 runs to 16 residues. CDR3 sequence reads: CASSYGRGPYYNEQFF. CDR3 nucleotide sequence: TGTGCCAGCAGTTACGGGCGGGGGCCCTATTACAATGAGCAGTTCTTC.

This clone was detected once. The rearrangement uses TRBV5-1 and TRBJ1-1; 7 positions agree with TRBD1. Germline V CDR1 and CDR2: SGHRS, YFSETQ. Losses at the gene ends were 2 bases for V and 7 bases for J; bases not matched to a gene: 5. There are 13 residues in the CDR3. For the CDR3, the DNA is TGCGCCAGCAGCTTCCTCCAGGGGGGTGAAGCTTTCTTT. Its protein product is CASSFLQGGEAFF.

This chain links TRBV11-2 with TRBJ1-1, with D possibly being TRBD1 (5 bases). CDR1 SGHAT and CDR2 FQNNGV come from the germline V gene. The ends were cut back, 1 base at V and 8 bases at J, with 8 bases in the middle. There are 12 residues in the CDR3. The CDR3 region has the DNA TGTGCCAGCAGCTTAGTGGCAGGGGAAGCTTTCTTT. It is translated as CASSLVAGEAFF.

This rearrangement joins TRBV18 to TRBJ2-7; a possible D gene is TRBD2 (6 bases). This CDR3 has 13 residues. With 4 bases removed from V and 5 bases from J, the gap between germline ends came to 12 bases. CDR1 and CDR2 from the germline V gene are KGHSH and LQKENI. The chain's CDR3 is CASSLRTGDEQYF. The CDR3 bases are TGTGCCAGCTCACTTAGGACGGGAGACGAGCAGTACTTC.

The chain is built from TRBV6-6 and TRBJ1-2; D ambiguous. The CDR3 contains 12 residues. Germline CDR1 is MNHNY and CDR2 is SVGAGI (reference sequence). V was cut by 4 bases and J by 5 bases, with 8 bases left in between. The CDR3 here is CASSSPLYGYTF. DNA of the CDR3: TGTGCCAGCAGTTCGCCCTTATATGGCTACACCTTC.

The rearrangement joins TRBV6-2 or TRBV6-3 to TRBJ2-5, with D perhaps TRBD1 (5 bases). The CDR3 has 13 amino acids. V was trimmed by 6 bases and J by 3 bases, leaving 11 bases between them. In germline, CDR1 is MNHEY, CDR2 SVGEGT. The CDR3 here is CASSPKGEETQYF. As DNA, the CDR3 is TGTGCCAGCAGCCCCAAAGGGGAAGAGACCCAGTACTTC.

In this sample, this clone turned up once. V gene TRBV7-2 combines with J gene TRBJ1-2; the D gene is possibly TRBD1 (5 bases). The CDR3 spans 16 residues. Trimming took 0 bases from V and 9 from J, leaving 20 bases between them. The germline gives CDR1 SGHTA, CDR2 FQGNSA. CDR3 DNA: TGTGCCAGCAGCTTAGCGATAAGCAGGGCGGATAGTAGCTACACCTTC. This encodes CASSLAISRADSSYTF.

This chain connects TRBV6-6 to TRBJ2-7, with D possibly matching TRBD2 (6 bases). V was shortened by 8 bases and J by 2 bases, with 13 bases between the two germline ends. This CDR3 spans 13 amino acids. Germline V gene data show CDR1 as MNHNY and CDR2 as SVGAGI (reference sequence). The CDR3 nucleotides read TGTGCCAGCCTCTCCGGGGGAACCTACGAGCAGTACTTC. Translated: CASLSGGTYEQYF.

CDR3 sequence reads: CASRWGSGANVLTF. CDR3 nucleotide sequence: TGCGCCAGCCGCTGGGGCTCTGGGGCCAACGTCCTGACTTTC. This sequence joins TRBV5-1 and TRBJ2-6, with D uncertain. There are 14 residues in the CDR3. Trimming took off 7 bases at V and 0 bases at J, with 8 bases between the two ends. Looked up from germline, CDR1 is SGHRS and CDR2 is YFSETQ.

The J gene is TRBJ1-3, the V gene TRBV15; D gene uncertain. The V end lost 0 bases, the J end lost 0 bases, and 6 bases lay between the germline ends. Germline CDR1 and CDR2: LNHNV and YYDKDF (reference sequence). The CDR3 spans 15 residues. The CDR3 bases are TGTGCCACCAGCAGAGACAGGTTCTCTGGAAACACCATATATTTT. This encodes CATSRDRFSGNTIYF. Drawing the rest from reference TRBV15 and TRBJ1-3, the complete variable domain is DAMVIQNPRYQVTQFGKPVTLSCSQTLNHNVMYWYQQKSSQAPKLLFHYYDKDFNNEADTPDNFQSRRPNTSFCFLDIRSPGLGDTAMYLCATSRDRFSGNTIYFGEGSWLTVV.

The CDR3 sequence: CASSPIEREQYF. For the CDR3, the DNA is TGTGCCAGCAGCCCAATAGAGCGAGAGCAGTACTTC. V and J are TRBV6-5 and TRBJ2-7; D is unclear. The CDR3 covers 12 residues. The germline V gene encodes CDR1 MNHEY and CDR2 SVGAGI. V was trimmed by 6 bases and J by 7 bases, leaving 13 bases between them.

The rearrangement joins TRBV5-4 to TRBJ2-3, with D possibly being TRBD1 or TRBD2 (6 bases each). Germline V lookup: CDR1 SGHNT, CDR2 YYREEE (reference sequence). The V and J ends lost 5 bases and 4 bases respectively, with 17 bases between them. The length of the CDR3 is 15 residues. The CDR3 loop is CASSSKDRGPDTQYF. The CDR3 DNA reads as TGTGCCAGCAGTTCCAAGGACCGGGGGCCAGATACGCAGTATTTT.